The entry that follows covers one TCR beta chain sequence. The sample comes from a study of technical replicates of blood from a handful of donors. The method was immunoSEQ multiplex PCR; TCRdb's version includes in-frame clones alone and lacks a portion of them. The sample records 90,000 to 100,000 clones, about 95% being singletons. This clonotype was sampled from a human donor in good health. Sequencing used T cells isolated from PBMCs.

The CDR3, as DNA: TGTGCCAGCAGTGAAGGGCCTGGCAGCAATCAGCCCCAGCATTTT. Encoded protein: CASSEGPGSNQPQHF. This chain links TRBV2 with TRBJ1-5; D is unclear. The germline CDR1 and CDR2 sequences are SNHLY and FYNNEI. V was trimmed by 1 base and J by 1 base, leaving 8 bases between them. There are 15 residues in the CDR3.